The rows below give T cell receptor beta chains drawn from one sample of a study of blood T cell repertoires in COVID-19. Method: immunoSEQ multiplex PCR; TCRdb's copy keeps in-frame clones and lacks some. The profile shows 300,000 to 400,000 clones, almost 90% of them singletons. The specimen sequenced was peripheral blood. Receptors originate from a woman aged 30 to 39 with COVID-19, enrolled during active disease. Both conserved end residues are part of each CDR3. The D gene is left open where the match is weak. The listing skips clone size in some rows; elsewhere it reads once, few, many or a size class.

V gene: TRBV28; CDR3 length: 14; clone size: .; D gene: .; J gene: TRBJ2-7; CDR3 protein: CASSSTLGKYEQYF; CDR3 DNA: TGTGCCAGCAGTTCAACTCTCGGGAAATACGAGCAGTACTTC
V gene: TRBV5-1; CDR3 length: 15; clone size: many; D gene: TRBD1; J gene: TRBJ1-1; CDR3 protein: CASSLAGTGGTEAFF; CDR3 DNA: TGCGCCAGCAGCTTGGCCGGGACAGGGGGCACTGAAGCTTTCTTT
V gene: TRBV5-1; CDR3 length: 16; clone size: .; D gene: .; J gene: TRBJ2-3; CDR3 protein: CASSLASGANTDTQYF; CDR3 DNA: TGCGCCAGCAGCTTGGCGTCAGGGGCGAACACAGATACGCAGTATTTT
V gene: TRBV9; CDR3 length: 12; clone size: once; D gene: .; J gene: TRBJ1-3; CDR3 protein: CASSVNEDTIYF; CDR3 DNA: TGTGCCAGCAGCGTAAATGAGGACACCATATATTTT
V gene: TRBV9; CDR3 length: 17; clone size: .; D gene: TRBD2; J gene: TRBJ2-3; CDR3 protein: CASSVDGWAGGQRTQYF; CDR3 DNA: TGTGCCAGCAGCGTAGACGGGTGGGCGGGAGGCCAGCGCACGCAGTATTTT
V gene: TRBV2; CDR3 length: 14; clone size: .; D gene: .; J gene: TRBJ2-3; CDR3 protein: CASSEAASRGTQYF; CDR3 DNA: TGTGCCAGCAGTGAAGCAGCTAGCAGAGGTACGCAGTATTTT
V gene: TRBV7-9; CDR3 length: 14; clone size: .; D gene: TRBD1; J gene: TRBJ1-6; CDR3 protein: CASSPGQGLSPLHF; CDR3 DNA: TGTGCCAGCAGCCCGGGACAGGGACTATCACCCCTCCACTTT
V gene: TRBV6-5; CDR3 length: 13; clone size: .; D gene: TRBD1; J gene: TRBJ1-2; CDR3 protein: CAIGRQGGHGYTF; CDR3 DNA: TGTGCCATCGGACGACAGGGGGGCCATGGCTACACCTTC
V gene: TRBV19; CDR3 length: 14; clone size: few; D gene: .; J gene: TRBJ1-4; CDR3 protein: CASSIGRGSEKLFF; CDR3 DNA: TGTGCCAGTAGTATAGGTCGGGGAAGTGAAAAACTGTTTTTT
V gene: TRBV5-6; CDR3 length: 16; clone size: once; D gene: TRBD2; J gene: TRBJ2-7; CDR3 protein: CASSLRVAGGYYEQYF; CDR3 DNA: TGTGCCAGCAGCTTGAGGGTAGCGGGAGGTTATTACGAGCAGTACTTC
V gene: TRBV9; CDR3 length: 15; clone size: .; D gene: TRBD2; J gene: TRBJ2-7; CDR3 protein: CASSSQAGNSYEQYF; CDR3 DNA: TGTGCCAGCAGCTCCCAAGCGGGGAACTCCTACGAGCAGTACTTC
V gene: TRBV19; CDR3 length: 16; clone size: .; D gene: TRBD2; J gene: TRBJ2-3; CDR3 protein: CASSDEAGGYTDTQYF; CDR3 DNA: TGTGCCAGTAGTGACGAGGCGGGAGGGTACACAGATACGCAGTATTTT
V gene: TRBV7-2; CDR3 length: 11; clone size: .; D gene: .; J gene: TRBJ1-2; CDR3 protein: CASSRDYGYTF; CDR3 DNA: TGTGCCAGCAGCCGCGACTATGGCTACACCTTC
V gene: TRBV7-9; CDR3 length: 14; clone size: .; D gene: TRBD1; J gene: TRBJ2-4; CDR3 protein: CASREGQGANIQYF; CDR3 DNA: TGTGCCAGCAGGGAGGGACAGGGGGCAAACATTCAGTACTTC
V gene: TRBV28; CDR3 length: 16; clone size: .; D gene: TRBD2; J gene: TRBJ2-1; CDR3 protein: CASSSGTSGRAHEQFF; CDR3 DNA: TGTGCCAGCAGCTCCGGGACTAGCGGGAGGGCCCATGAGCAGTTCTTC
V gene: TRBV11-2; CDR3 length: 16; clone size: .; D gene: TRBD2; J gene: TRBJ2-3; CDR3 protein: CASSPYRLAGGDTQYF; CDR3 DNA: TGTGCCAGCAGCCCCTACCGACTAGCGGGGGGGGACACGCAGTATTTT
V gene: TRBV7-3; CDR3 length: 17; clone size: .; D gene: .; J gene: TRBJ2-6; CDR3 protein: CASSLSSGVTGANVLTF; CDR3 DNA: TGTGCCAGTAGCTTAAGCTCAGGGGTTACTGGGGCCAACGTCCTGACTTTC
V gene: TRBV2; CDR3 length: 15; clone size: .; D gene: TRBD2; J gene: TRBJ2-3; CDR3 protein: CASSRIAGGTDTQYF; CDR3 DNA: TGTGCCAGCAGTCGTATAGCGGGAGGAACAGATACGCAGTATTTT
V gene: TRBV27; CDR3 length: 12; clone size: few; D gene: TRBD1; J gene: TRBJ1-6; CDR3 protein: CASQGDSRTLFF; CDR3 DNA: TGTGCCAGCCAAGGGGACAGTAGAACCCTTTTCTTT
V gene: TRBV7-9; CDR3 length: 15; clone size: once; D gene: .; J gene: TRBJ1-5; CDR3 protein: CASSPRGGRDQPQHF; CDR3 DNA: TGTGCCAGCAGCCCCCGGGGGGGGCGCGATCAGCCCCAGCATTTT
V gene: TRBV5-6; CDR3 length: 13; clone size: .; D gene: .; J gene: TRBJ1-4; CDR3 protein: CASSLGLDEKLFF; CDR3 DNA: TGTGCCAGCAGCTTGGGACTGGATGAAAAACTGTTTTTT
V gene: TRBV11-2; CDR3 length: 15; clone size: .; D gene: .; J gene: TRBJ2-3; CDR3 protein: CASSLNGRTTDTQYF; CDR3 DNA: TGTGCCAGCAGCTTAAATGGGAGAACCACAGATACGCAGTATTTT
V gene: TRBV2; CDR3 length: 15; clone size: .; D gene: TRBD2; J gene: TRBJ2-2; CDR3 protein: CASGGTSGRTGELFF; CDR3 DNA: TGTGCCAGTGGGGGGACTAGCGGGAGAACCGGGGAGCTGTTTTTT
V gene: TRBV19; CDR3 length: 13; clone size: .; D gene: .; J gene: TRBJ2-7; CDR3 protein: CASSWGTSYEQYF; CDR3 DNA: TGTGCCAGTAGTTGGGGCACGTCCTACGAGCAGTACTTC
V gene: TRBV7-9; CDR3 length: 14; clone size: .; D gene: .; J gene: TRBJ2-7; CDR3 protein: CASSLGQSSYEQYF; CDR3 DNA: TGTGCCAGCAGCCTTGGACAGAGCTCCTACGAGCAGTACTTC
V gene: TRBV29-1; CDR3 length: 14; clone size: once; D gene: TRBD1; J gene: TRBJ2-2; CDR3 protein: CSVWTGMSTGELFF; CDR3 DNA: TGCAGCGTCTGGACAGGGATGAGCACCGGGGAGCTGTTTTTT
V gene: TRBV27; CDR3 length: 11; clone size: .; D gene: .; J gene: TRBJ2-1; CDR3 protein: CASSSRGEQFF; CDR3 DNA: TGTGCCAGCAGTTCCCGGGGAGAGCAGTTCTTC
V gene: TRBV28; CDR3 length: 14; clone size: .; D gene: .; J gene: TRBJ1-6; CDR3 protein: CASSFGLEASPLHF; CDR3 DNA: TGTGCCAGCAGTTTCGGCTTAGAGGCTTCACCCCTCCACTTT
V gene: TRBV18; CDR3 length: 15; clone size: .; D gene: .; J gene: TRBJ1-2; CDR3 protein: CASSPLRTNDYGYTF; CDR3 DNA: TGTGCCAGCTCACCTCTTCGGACAAACGACTATGGCTACACCTTC
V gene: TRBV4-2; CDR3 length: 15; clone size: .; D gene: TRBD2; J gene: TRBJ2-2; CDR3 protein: CASSQGLAGTGELFF; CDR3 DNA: TGTGCCAGCAGCCAGGGACTAGCGGGTACCGGGGAGCTGTTTTTT
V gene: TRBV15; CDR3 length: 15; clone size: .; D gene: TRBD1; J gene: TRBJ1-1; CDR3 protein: CATSRPQGLNTEAFF; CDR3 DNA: TGTGCCACCAGCAGGCCACAGGGGTTGAACACTGAAGCTTTCTTT
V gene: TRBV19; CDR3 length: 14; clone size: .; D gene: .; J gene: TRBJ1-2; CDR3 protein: CASTATTLGYGYTF; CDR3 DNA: TGTGCCAGTACCGCCACGACTCTAGGCTATGGCTACACCTTC
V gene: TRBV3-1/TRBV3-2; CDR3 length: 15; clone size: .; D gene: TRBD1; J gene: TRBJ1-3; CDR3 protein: CASSSMDRGGNTIYF; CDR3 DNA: TGTGCCAGCAGCTCCATGGACAGGGGGGGAAACACCATATATTTT
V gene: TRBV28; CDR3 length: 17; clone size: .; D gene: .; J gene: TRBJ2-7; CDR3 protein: CASSFSYESRTNYEQYF; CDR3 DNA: TGTGCCAGCAGTTTTTCGTATGAATCACGGACTAACTACGAGCAGTACTTC
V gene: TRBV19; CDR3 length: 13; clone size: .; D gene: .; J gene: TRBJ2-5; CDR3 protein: CASSTTVQETQYF; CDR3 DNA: TGTGCCAGTAGTACGACAGTTCAAGAGACCCAGTACTTC
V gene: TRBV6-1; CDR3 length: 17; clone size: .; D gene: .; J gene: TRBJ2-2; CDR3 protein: CASSGPDRDSSTGELFF; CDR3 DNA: TGTGCCAGCAGTGGACCCGACAGGGACTCAAGCACCGGGGAGCTGTTTTTT
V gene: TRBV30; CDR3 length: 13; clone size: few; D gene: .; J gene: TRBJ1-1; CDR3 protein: CAWKQGPNTEAFF; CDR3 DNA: TGTGCCTGGAAGCAGGGGCCGAACACTGAAGCTTTCTTT
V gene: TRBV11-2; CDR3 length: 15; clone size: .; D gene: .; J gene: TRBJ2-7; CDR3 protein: CASSLNRGPSYEQYF; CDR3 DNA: TGTGCCAGCAGCTTAAATAGAGGGCCTTCCTACGAGCAGTACTTC
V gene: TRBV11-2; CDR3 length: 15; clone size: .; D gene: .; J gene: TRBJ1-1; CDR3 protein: CASSLGAGVNTEAFF; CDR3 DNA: TGTGCCAGCAGCTTAGGGGCAGGGGTGAACACTGAAGCTTTCTTT
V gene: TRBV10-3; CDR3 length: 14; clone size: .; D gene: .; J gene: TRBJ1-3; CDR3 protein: CAITGDGSGNTIYF; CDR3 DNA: TGTGCCATCACGGGGGACGGGTCTGGAAACACCATATATTTT
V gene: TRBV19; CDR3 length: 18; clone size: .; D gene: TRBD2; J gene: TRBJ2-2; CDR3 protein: CASSMLLAGGSNTGELFF; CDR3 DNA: TGTGCCAGTAGTATGTTACTAGCGGGAGGCTCTAACACCGGGGAGCTGTTTTTT
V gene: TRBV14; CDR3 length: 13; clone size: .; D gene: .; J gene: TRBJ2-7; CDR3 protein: CASSFQGTYEQYF; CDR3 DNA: TGTGCCAGCAGCTTTCAGGGGACCTACGAGCAGTACTTC
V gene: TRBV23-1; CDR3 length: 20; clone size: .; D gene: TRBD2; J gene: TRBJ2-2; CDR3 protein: CASSLRGGRTSGRSTGELFF; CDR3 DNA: TGCGCCAGCAGTCTCCGGGGGGGAAGGACTAGCGGGAGGAGTACCGGGGAGCTGTTTTTT